Each of the 14 T cell receptor beta chains below was sequenced from the same sample in a study of response to subunit inactivated influenza vaccine. From the RT-PCR reads, TCRdb called clonotypes with MiXCR, one entry per CDR3 protein. The sample consists of fewer than 700,000 distinct CDR3 sequences, over 10% of them appearing once. Material: PBMCs from blood, obtained roughly 48 days after vaccination. These receptors came from a man aged 50 or older who received an inactivated influenza vaccine.

Only a few counts were recorded for this clonotype. The chain uses TRBV7-2 and TRBJ2-7, with D unclear. The germline CDR1 and CDR2 sequences are SGHTA and FQGNSA. The CDR3 consists of 13 residues. V was trimmed by 2 bases and J by 7 bases, leaving 12 bases between them. The CDR3 loop reads CASSLSSVTEQYF. In DNA form, the CDR3 reads TGTGCCAGCAGCTTATCCTCGGTGACAGAGCAGTACTTC.

Many counts were recorded for this clonotype. The V call is TRBV9, the J call TRBJ1-3; 9 bases line up with TRBD1. CDR1 SGDLS and CDR2 YYNGEE come from the germline V gene. CDR3 size: 14 residues. J gave up 6 bases and V 4 bases, and 5 bases lay outside the gene matches. CDR3 DNA: TGTGCCAGCAGCCACACAGGGGGCGAAAACACCATATATTTT. It translates to CASSHTGGENTIYF.

V and J are TRBV12-3 or TRBV12-4 and TRBJ2-1, with no clear D. CDR3 length: 13 residues. Trimming left V 4 bases short and J 7 bases short, with 11 bases between. The CDR3 sequence is CASSSLARNEQFF. For the CDR3, the DNA is TGTGCCAGCAGTTCCCTTGCTCGGAATGAGCAGTTCTTC.

This clonotype was seen only a few times. The chain uses TRBV12-3 or TRBV12-4 and TRBJ2-3; D remains ambiguous. Deletions cut 6 bases from V and 4 bases from J, with 8 bases between. The CDR3 has 12 amino acids. For the CDR3, the DNA is TGTGCCAGCAGCCCTATACCAGATACGCAGTATTTT. It specifies CASSPIPDTQYF.

This rearrangement joins TRBV5-6 to TRBJ2-6, with a tentative D call TRBD1 (5 bases). CDR3 length: 13 residues. The V and J ends lost 2 bases and 7 bases respectively, with 7 bases between them. Germline V gives CDR1 SGHDT, CDR2 YYEEEE. The CDR3 bases are TGTGCCAGCAGCTTTACAGGAGCCAACGTCCTGACTTTC. Encoded protein: CASSFTGANVLTF.

This clonotype came up a few times. J is TRBJ2-4 and V is TRBV7-8, with a possible D match to TRBD2 (6 bases). CDR1 is SGHVS, CDR2 FQNEAQ, per germline. The CDR3 loop spans 16 amino acids. V was cut by 5 bases and J by 0 bases, with 14 bases left in between. The CDR3 coding sequence is TGTGCCAGCAGCCTAATAGCGGACCTAGCCAAAAACATTCAGTACTTC. Its translation is CASSLIADLAKNIQYF.

This clonotype was counted ten times or more. The V call is TRBV7-2, the J call TRBJ2-1; 10 bases are a match to TRBD2. The V gene end was trimmed by 6 bases and the J gene end by 5 bases; junction bases not matched to a gene: 7. The germline CDR1 and CDR2 sequences are SGHTA and FQGNSA. CDR3 size: 15 residues. CDR3 sequence: CASRQLAGQNNEQFF. Here the CDR3 DNA reads TGTGCCAGCAGACAACTAGCGGGACAAAACAATGAGCAGTTCTTC.

This rearrangement joins TRBV20-1 to TRBJ1-5; D possibly corresponds to TRBD1 (5 bases). Germline CDR1 DFQATT, CDR2 SNEGSKA (reference sequence). V lost 6 bases and J 0 bases, leaving 18 bases between the germline ends. CDR3 length equals 16 residues. The CDR3 DNA sequence: TGCAGTGCCCCCTGGGGCTCAGCTTATAGCAATCAGCCCCAGCATTTT. This translates into CSAPWGSAYSNQPQHF.

The chain combines TRBV10-3 with TRBJ2-5; 7 nucleotides line up with TRBD2. CDR3 length equals 15 residues. Germline V gene sequence: CDR1 ENHRY, CDR2 SYGVKD. Trimming cost V 2 bases and J 5 bases; bases outside gene matches: 8. The CDR3 here is CAISEDPGGRETQYF. The CDR3 coding sequence is TGTGCCATCAGTGAGGACCCGGGAGGTAGGGAGACCCAGTACTTC.

The chain couples TRBV12-3 or TRBV12-4 to TRBJ2-1, with a possible D match to TRBD2 (6 bases). The germline V and J ends were trimmed by 8 bases and 4 bases, with 12 bases remaining between them. The CDR3 loop spans 13 amino acids. DNA of the CDR3: TGTGCCAGCGGGATGACTAGTTACAATGAGCAGTTCTTC. Amino acids: CASGMTSYNEQFF.

The chain combines TRBV6-5 with TRBJ1-2; a possible D gene is TRBD1 (5 bases). Germline values: CDR1 MNHEY, CDR2 SVGAGI. The CDR3 runs 15 residues. Trimming took 2 bases from V and 6 from J, leaving 16 bases between them. The CDR3 bases are TGTGCCAGCAGTTACGCAGACGGGGCGCAGGATGGCTACACCTTC. Its protein is CASSYADGAQDGYTF.

To note about this clonotype: A read error may produce the germline difference seen at one junction end. The rearrangement joins TRBV18 to TRBJ1-1; D gene uncertain. CDR3 size: 14 residues. Germline assignment: CDR1 KGHSH and CDR2 LQKENI. This CDR3 reads CVSSPTKVNTEAFF. The CDR3, as DNA: TGTGTCAGCTCACCAACTAAAGTGAACACTGAAGCTTTCTTT.

This chain uses TRBV7-2 with TRBJ2-5; D is undetermined. The CDR3 is made up of 13 amino acids. The germline V gene has CDR1 SGHTA and CDR2 FQGNSA. Trimming pared 4 bases from V and 4 bases from J, leaving 10 bases between. CDR3 sequence (DNA): TGTGCCAGCAGCTCGGACCCCGGAGAGACCCAGTACTTC. Its translation: CASSSDPGETQYF.

The V and J genes are TRBV12-3 or TRBV12-4 and TRBJ1-1; D unresolved. CDR3 size: 11 residues. V lost 6 bases, J lost 8 bases, and 10 bases lay in between. CDR3 sequence: CASRMGEEAFF. The CDR3 DNA follows: TGTGCCAGCAGAATGGGAGAAGAAGCTTTCTTT.